The present entry profiles one TCR beta chain with its context. The source of the sample is a study of T cells after posttransplantation cyclophosphamide. Data came from immunoSEQ multiplex PCR; TCRdb stores just in-frame clones and leaves some out. The sample holds 22,000 or so clones, roughly 70% seen once. Per germline, CDR1 SGHRS and CDR2 YFSETQ. The CDR3 contains 15 residues. Trimming removed 5 bases at V and 0 bases at J, with 14 bases between. Material for sequencing was memory CD4+ T cells sorted from PBMCs. The rearrangement links TRBV5-1 to TRBJ1-2; a weak D match, TRBD1 (6 bases). The TCR was taken from an older woman in good health, CMV-negative, and a related stem cell transplant donor. The CDR3 sequence: CASRLLDSSNYGYTF. The CDR3 DNA sequence: TGCGCCAGCAGGTTGCTGGACAGTTCTAACTATGGCTACACCTTC. Full variable domain (outside the CDR3, taken from reference TRBV5-1 and TRBJ1-2): KAGVTQTPRYLIKTRGQQVTLSCSPISGHRSVSWYQQTPGQGLQFLFEYFSETQRNKGNFPGRFSGRQFSNSRSEMNVSTLELGDSALYLCASRLLDSSNYGYTFGSGTRLTVV.